A single sample gave rise to the 10 T cell receptor beta chains below, sequenced in a study of metastatic and nonmetastatic thyroid tumors (dated by TCRdb to about 2020). None of the patients had been given any treatment before thyroid surgery. Libraries came from PCR. Sequenced using an Illumina HiSeq 4000. In TCRdb, the public reads were trimmed at Q25 with fastp and aligned with MiXCR, with productive beta chains retained. The sample profile shows 60,000 or so clones; about 3.8% of them were found once. Of the sample, around 20% falls within the top ten clones. Sequencing was performed on blood. These TCRs come from a female donor with papillary thyroid cancer or a benign thyroid nodule (not recorded which). Some clones in this sample may be carry-over from other donors' samples.

The sample holds a few counts of this clone. The gene calls are TRBV11-2 and TRBJ1-2; no firm D call. CDR1 is SGHAT, CDR2 FQNNGV, per germline. The CDR3 loop spans 15 amino acids. Trimming stripped 0 bases from V and 4 bases from J, with 12 bases between. The CDR3 loop reads CASSLDFTSAYGYTF. The CDR3 DNA sequence: TGTGCCAGCAGCTTAGATTTCACGTCAGCCTATGGCTACACCTTC. Full variable domain (rest looked up from reference TRBV11-2 and TRBJ1-2): EAGVAQSPRYKIIEKRQSVAFWCNPISGHATLYWYQQILGQGPKLLIQFQNNGVVDDSQLPKDRFSAERLKGVDSTLKIQPAKLEDSAVYLCASSLDFTSAYGYTFGSGTRLTVV.

This clone showed up just a few times. This may be a read error: a much more frequent sequence differs by one nucleotide. The chain employs TRBV5-1 and TRBJ2-5; D is perhaps TRBD2 (6 bases). CDR3 length equals 16 residues. Germline assignment: CDR1 SGHRS and CDR2 YFSETQ. V lost 0 bases and J lost 6, with 18 bases in between. CDR3 bases: TGCGCCAGCAGCTTGGATCTTGGGGAGGTTATGAAGACCCAGTACTTC. This encodes CASSLDLGEVMKTQYF. The variable domain in full, completed from reference TRBV5-1 and TRBJ2-5, reads KAGVTQTPRYLIKTRGQQVTLSCSPISGHRSVSWYQQTPGQGLQFLFEYFSETQRNKGNFPGRFSGRQFSNSRSEMNVSTLELGDSALYLCASSLDLGEVMKTQYFGPGTRLLVL.

This clone was counted between two and nine times. This chain connects TRBV6-2 or TRBV6-3 to TRBJ2-7; D call uncertain. CDR1 is MNHEY, CDR2 SVGEGT, per germline. The CDR3 runs 14 residues. With 8 bases removed from V and 1 base from J, the gap between germline ends came to 15 bases. The DNA of the CDR3 is TGTGCCAGCCGATGGGGTGAACAGTCCTACGAGCAGTACTTC. This translates into CASRWGEQSYEQYF.

The chain carries TRBV7-2 and TRBJ2-7, with TRBD2 matching 8 bases. The junction had 12 bases not matched to a gene; V was cut back by 7 bases and J by 4 bases. This CDR3 spans 15 amino acids. Germline V gene lookup returns CDR1 SGHTA and CDR2 FQGNSA. In DNA form, the CDR3 reads TGTGCCAGCAACCCGTCCGGGACTAGAGAGTACGAGCAGTACTTC. Its translation is CASNPSGTREYEQYF.

Many counts were recorded for this clone. The chain combines TRBV19 with TRBJ2-2; TRBD1 or TRBD2 may be the D gene (5 bases each). This CDR3 comprises 15 residues. The germline V gene encodes CDR1 LNHDA and CDR2 SQIVND (reference sequence). Between the trimmed V and J ends, which lost 9 bases and 3 bases, there was a span of 17 bases. The CDR3 reads CASLPPGPHTGELFF. The CDR3 DNA reads TGTGCCAGCCTTCCACCGGGACCTCACACCGGGGAGCTGTTTTTT.

The sample holds many counts of this clone. This rearrangement joins TRBV19 to TRBJ2-7; 14 bases fit TRBD2. With V trimmed by 4 bases and J by 4 bases, 12 bases remained unmatched. The germline CDR1 and CDR2 sequences are LNHDA and SQIVND (reference sequence). This CDR3 is 18 amino acids long. The chain's CDR3 is CASSTWTSGRFGEYEQYF. CDR3 sequence (DNA): TGTGCCAGTAGTACCTGGACTAGCGGGAGGTTTGGAGAATACGAGCAGTACTTC.

This clone has a count of ten or more. The rearrangement joins TRBV5-1 to TRBJ2-6; D is perhaps TRBD1 (5 bases). The V end was cut by 3 bases, the J end by 0 bases, with 7 bases between. Per germline, CDR1 SGHRS and CDR2 YFSETQ. There are 15 residues in the CDR3. Here the CDR3 reads CASSSQGSGANVLTF. In DNA, the CDR3 is TGCGCCAGCAGCTCTCAGGGCTCTGGGGCCAACGTCCTGACTTTC.

This clone came up many times. J is TRBJ2-7 and V is TRBV2; D is possibly TRBD1 (5 bases). CDR1 is SNHLY, CDR2 FYNNEI, per germline. This CDR3 is 14 amino acids long. V was shortened by 6 bases and J by 6 bases, with 18 bases between the two germline ends. The CDR3: CASRWVWAQGEQYF. The CDR3, as DNA: TGTGCCAGCAGATGGGTGTGGGCCCAGGGCGAGCAGTACTTC.

This clone was seen at least ten times. The chain couples TRBV18 to TRBJ1-1; D might be TRBD1 (6 bases). V was clipped by 6 bases and J by 5 bases, with 16 bases between them. This CDR3 region has 14 residues. Germline lookup yields CDR1 KGHSH and CDR2 LQKENI. CDR3 sequence: CASSWGLRGTEAFF. The CDR3, as DNA: TGTGCCAGCTCCTGGGGGCTTAGGGGGACTGAAGCTTTCTTT. Complete variable domain (other parts from reference TRBV18 and TRBJ1-1): NAGVMQNPRHLVRRRGQEARLRCSPMKGHSHVYWYRQLPEEGLKFMVYLQKENIIDESGMPKERFSAEFPKEGPSILRIQQVVRGDSAAYFCASSWGLRGTEAFFGQGTRLTVV.

The chain links TRBV6-1 to TRBJ2-7, with D possibly TRBD1 on 5 matching bases. Trimming stripped 11 bases from V and 0 bases from J, with 17 bases between. The CDR3 has 14 amino acids. Germline values: CDR1 MNHNS, CDR2 SASEGT. CDR3 amino acids: CADRRGPNSYEQYF. CDR3 nucleotides: TGTGCCGACAGACGCGGACCAAACTCCTACGAGCAGTACTTC.